This TCR beta chain is from a study of molecular identifiers for immune sequencing clone quantification. Overall study: Within a replicate experiment, RNA obtained from either 20,000 or 100,000 naive CD8 cells was divided into five aliquots, and four of those aliquots were then sequenced. Study-wide points: Over 99% of CMV-specific effector molecules, but under 1% of naive ones, were in clones above 20 copies. Barcodes shared by identical TCR molecules could lead to underestimated sizes of highly expanded clones.

This clonotype was seen a handful of times. Its antigen is not identified. From the PCR reads, TCRdb called clonotypes with MiXCR, one entry per CDR3 protein. The table lists about 640,000 distinct CDR3 sequences, nearly 20% of them singletons. Researchers sorted naive CD8 T cells as cells that were CD8+CD4-CCR7+CD45RA+. This CDR3 has 13 residues. This chain links TRBV21-1 with TRBJ2-5; TRBD1, the D gene given by the table, was not confirmed from the DNA. TRBV21-1 is annotated as a pseudogene. Sequenced material: naive CD8+ T cells from blood, with Jurkat cell RNA spiked in. Stated subset: FACS-sorted CD8+CD4-CCR7+CD45RA+ naive T cells. This sequence originates from a human donor in good health. Some libraries in this study had Jurkat cell RNA spiked in. CDR3: CASSIRQGETQYF. CDR3 nucleotide sequence: TGTGCCAGCAGCATAAGACAGGGAGAGACCCAGTACTTC.